This paragraph covers one T cell receptor (beta chain) sequence. V dropped 2 bases and J dropped 5 bases, with 11 bases sitting between them. From germline, CDR1 is SGHNT and CDR2 YYREEE (reference sequence). The CDR3 spans 13 residues. This sample stems from a study of blood T cell repertoires in COVID-19. Per the original data handling: Cell counts per sample came from amplifying reference gene primers. The method was immunoSEQ multiplex PCR; TCRdb's version includes in-frame clones alone and lacks a portion of them. The DNA gave D and trimming, while V, J and clone size come from that table. The sample has fewer than 200,000 clones; 70% to 90% are singletons.

This clonotype was obtained from a woman of 80 years or more with COVID-19, enrolled during active disease. This chain connects TRBV5-4 to TRBJ2-7; D is unresolved. Sequenced: peripheral blood. DNA for the CDR3: TGTGCCAGCAGCTTTGAACAGTTTGACGAGCAGTACTTC. Protein product: CASSFEQFDEQYF.